This passage covers 20 T cell receptor beta chains from one sample sequenced in a study of Tregs in tolerant kidney transplant recipients. TCRdb keeps only in-frame clones here, not all; method: immunoSEQ multiplex PCR. This sample yields hundreds of thousands of clones, of which about 80% are seen a single time; about 0.58% belongs to the top ten. Input material: CD4+ T cells from blood. Receptors originate from a human donor in good health.

The genes are TRBV10-2 and TRBJ2-1; D is possibly TRBD1 or TRBD2 (5 bases each). This CDR3 is 16 amino acids long. With 6 bases removed from V and 6 bases from J, the gap between germline ends came to 21 bases. Germline V gene sequence: CDR1 WSHSY, CDR2 SAAADI. The CDR3 protein is CASSRMDRGSFNEQFF. CDR3 nucleotide sequence: TGCGCCAGCAGCCGAATGGATCGGGGCAGTTTCAATGAGCAGTTCTTC.

The chain couples TRBV7-8 to TRBJ2-7; D uncertain. This CDR3 region has 12 residues. Germline CDR1 SGHVS, CDR2 FQNEAQ. Between the trimmed V and J ends, which lost 5 bases and 6 bases, there was a span of 11 bases. In nucleotides, the CDR3 is TGTGCCAGCAGCCCGCTGCCTCTCGAGCAGTACTTC. Its protein product is CASSPLPLEQYF.

The chain couples TRBV28 to TRBJ2-1; unclear D gene. The V end was cut by 5 bases, the J end by 2 bases, with 13 bases between. The CDR3 sequence is 15 residues long. CDR1 MDHEN and CDR2 SYDVKM come from the germline V gene. The DNA of the CDR3 is TGTGCCAGCAGTATGATGAGGTTGACCTACAATGAGCAGTTCTTC. This codes for CASSMMRLTYNEQFF.

Notes on this clone: Other DNA sequences in this specimen translate into the identical CDR3. This chain connects TRBV6-1 to TRBJ1-5, with D maybe TRBD1 (6 bases). V was trimmed by 8 bases and J by 7 bases, leaving 15 bases between them. The length of the CDR3 is 13 residues. Germline CDR1 is MNHNS and CDR2 is SASEGT. This chain's CDR3 is CASVQGVGQPQHF. In DNA form, the CDR3 reads TGTGCCAGCGTACAGGGAGTAGGGCAGCCCCAGCATTTT.

This clone was detected only once. This chain connects TRBV10-2 to TRBJ2-1; TRBD1 or TRBD2 may be the D gene (6 bases each). V was pared by 6 bases and J by 9 bases, with 21 bases between. The length of the CDR3 is 15 residues. Germline CDR1 is WSHSY and CDR2 is SAAADI. This CDR3 is CASSGWLTGAPEQFF. The DNA of the CDR3 is TGCGCCAGCAGCGGATGGCTGACGGGGGCCCCTGAGCAGTTCTTC.

The rearrangement uses TRBV9 and TRBJ2-7, with D maybe TRBD2 (5 bases). CDR3 length: 16 residues. Per the germline V gene, CDR1 is SGDLS and CDR2 is YYNGEE. The germline V and J ends were trimmed by 0 bases and 6 bases, with 19 bases remaining between them. The CDR3 sequence is CASSVGGISALTEQYF. CDR3 DNA sequence: TGTGCCAGCAGCGTAGGAGGGATCTCCGCCCTTACCGAGCAGTACTTC.

The CDR3 loop is CASSPRGEITDTQYF. The CDR3 nucleotides are TGTGCCAGCAGCCCCCGAGGGGAAATCACAGATACGCAGTATTTT. The chain combines TRBV5-8 with TRBJ2-3, with D perhaps being TRBD1 or TRBD2 (5 bases each). The CDR3 has 15 residues. The V end was cut by 4 bases, the J end by 2 bases, with 14 bases between. Germline V lookup: CDR1 SGHTS, CDR2 YDEGEE.

In this sample, this clone turned up a few times. This chain links TRBV12-5 with TRBJ2-3, with D possibly matching TRBD2 (6 bases). Trimming stripped 6 bases from V and 3 bases from J, with 25 bases between. This CDR3 comprises 18 residues. The germline V gene has CDR1 LGHNT and CDR2 FRNRAP. CDR3 sequence reads: CASGRLRGLSLGTDTQYF. The CDR3 DNA sequence: TGTGCTAGTGGCCGACTGCGGGGTCTATCCTTAGGGACAGATACGCAGTATTTT.

In regard to this clone: This same CDR3 is encoded by further DNA sequences in the sample. V and J are TRBV2 and TRBJ1-1, with unresolved D. CDR1 is SNHLY, CDR2 FYNNEI, per germline. The V and J ends lost 6 bases and 8 bases respectively, with 19 bases between them. There are 14 residues in the CDR3. The CDR3 bases are TGTGCCAGCAGGGCGAACCCCTTGGGCACCGAAGCTTTCTTT. It translates to CASRANPLGTEAFF.

The chain has TRBV6-5 and TRBJ2-5, with D possibly matching TRBD1 (7 bases). With 5 bases removed from V and 5 bases from J, the gap between germline ends came to 18 bases. The CDR3 loop spans 15 amino acids. Germline CDR1 MNHEY, CDR2 SVGAGI. CDR3 loop: CASSLQGGVMETQYF. The CDR3, as DNA: TGTGCCAGCAGTCTGCAGGGGGGTGTTATGGAGACCCAGTACTTC.

V usage is TRBV5-8 and J usage is TRBJ2-5; D gene uncertain. Per germline, CDR1 SGHTS and CDR2 YDEGEE. This CDR3 spans 12 amino acids. Between the trimmed V and J ends, which lost 4 bases and 5 bases, there was a span of 9 bases. CDR3 nucleotide sequence: TGTGCCAGCAGCCGACTTTCGGAGACCCAGTACTTC. It translates to CASSRLSETQYF.

The chain couples TRBV6-6 to TRBJ1-5, with a possible D match to TRBD1 (6 bases). With 4 bases removed from V and 1 base from J, the gap between germline ends came to 11 bases. The germline V gene has CDR1 MNHNY and CDR2 SVGAGI (reference sequence). This CDR3 has 15 residues. The CDR3 coding sequence is TGTGCCAGCAGTTCAGGACAGAAGAGCAATCAGCCCCAGCATTTT. Translated, it gives CASSSGQKSNQPQHF.

The V call is TRBV5-1, the J call TRBJ2-5; no clear D. V was clipped by 5 bases and J by 5 bases, with 10 bases between them. Germline CDR1 is SGHRS and CDR2 is YFSETQ. The CDR3 covers 12 residues. The CDR3 region is CASRPEWETQYF. CDR3 bases: TGCGCCAGCAGGCCGGAGTGGGAGACCCAGTACTTC.

This clone is a singleton in its sample. CDR3 region: CASSKRQGAGEQYF. In DNA form, the CDR3 reads TGTGCCAGCAGCAAACGACAGGGGGCGGGGGAGCAGTACTTC. This chain joins TRBV14 and TRBJ2-7; the match to TRBD1 covers 10 bases. Losses at the gene ends were 5 bases for V and 7 bases for J; bases not matched to a gene: 8. CDR1 is SGHDN, CDR2 FVKESK, per germline. The CDR3 is 14 residues long.

This rearrangement joins TRBV12-5 to TRBJ2-1; tentative D call: TRBD2 (6 bases). Per the germline V gene, CDR1 is LGHNT and CDR2 is FRNRAP. The CDR3 contains 15 residues. The ends were cut back, 4 bases at V and 0 bases at J, with 10 bases in the middle. CDR3 nucleotides: TGTGCTAGTGGTTCGGGACTCAGCTCCTACAATGAGCAGTTCTTC. Protein product: CASGSGLSSYNEQFF.

The rearrangement joins TRBV19 to TRBJ2-1; perhaps D is TRBD1 or TRBD2 (5 bases each). CDR3 size: 15 residues. With 5 bases removed from V and 0 bases from J, the gap between germline ends came to 11 bases. Germline V gives CDR1 LNHDA, CDR2 SQIVND (reference sequence). The CDR3 loop reads CASSEGRSSYNEQFF. The CDR3 DNA follows: TGTGCCAGTAGTGAGGGACGGAGCTCCTACAATGAGCAGTTCTTC.

This chain connects TRBV5-6 to TRBJ1-1; D is uncertain. This CDR3 contains 15 residues. Germline CDR1 and CDR2: SGHDT and YYEEEE. V was clipped by 2 bases and J by 4 bases, with 15 bases between them. The DNA for the CDR3 is TGTGCCAGCAGCTTAGTTCGCCTCCGAGGCACTGAAGCTTTCTTT. Amino acid sequence: CASSLVRLRGTEAFF.

The chain employs TRBV14 and TRBJ2-1, with D tentatively TRBD2 (7 bases). This CDR3 spans 20 amino acids. The germline V gene encodes CDR1 SGHDN and CDR2 FVKESK. V was pared by 2 bases and J by 4 bases, with 27 bases between. The CDR3 spells CASSQYLTFRGLPLYNEQFF. The CDR3, as DNA: TGTGCCAGCAGCCAATACCTCACCTTCAGGGGACTACCTTTATACAATGAGCAGTTCTTC.

V and J are TRBV11-2 and TRBJ2-5, with 8 bases lining up with TRBD1. The J call is in doubt because the DNA end fits TRBJ2-7 better. This CDR3 comprises 14 residues. From germline, CDR1 is SGHAT and CDR2 FQNNGV. The CDR3 DNA reads TGTGCCAGCAGCTCGTTGACAGGGGTGCGCGAGCAGTACTTC. Translated, it gives CASSSLTGVREQYF.

This clone was counted between two and nine times. The rearrangement joins TRBV7-2 to TRBJ2-7; no reliable D call. The germline V gene has CDR1 SGHTA and CDR2 FQGNSA. The germline V and J ends were trimmed by 0 bases and 8 bases, with 5 bases remaining between them. The CDR3 covers 11 residues. The CDR3 DNA reads as TGTGCCAGCAGCTTAGCCCCTAAGCAGTACTTC. This encodes CASSLAPKQYF.